This T cell receptor (beta chain) came from a study of T-cell memory formation after mild COVID-19. In the study overall: TCR clusters were mostly confined to one donor each. Points from the study as a whole: Contracting clones, day 15 to 85, had balanced CD4/CD8, and later expanders favored CD4+. Pre-infection memory carried some responding clones, suggesting that cross-reactive memory joined.

Trimming removed 2 bases from V and 1 base from J, with 10 bases in between. The germline gives CDR1 LGHNA, CDR2 YNFKEQ. The CDR3 has 15 residues. Of note for this clonotype: Its antigen is not known.

TCRdb analysed the 5' RACE reads with MiXCR anew, one entry per CDR3 protein. This table holds 350,000 to 450,000 distinct CDR3 sequences, around 27% found once. This chain connects TRBV4-2 to TRBJ2-3; no firm D call. The TCR comes from an adult woman who had mild COVID-19 (a few samples of this study predate the infection). Cell type and time point are not known. Source material: PBMCs or a T cell subset sorted from them (not recorded which). The CDR3 DNA follows: TGTGCCAGCAGCCAATTCTTGGCCGGCACAGATACGCAGTATTTT. It codes for CASSQFLAGTDTQYF.